These T cell receptor beta chains were read from a single sample in a study of shared clonotypes between healthy human individuals. Profiling relied on immunoSEQ multiplex PCR, and the TCRdb table lists in-frame clones only, not all of them. The sample holds about 2 million clones, approximately 95% seen once. Sequenced sample: naive CD8+ T cells sorted from blood. The receptors shown here come from a man aged 18 to 29 in good health. The conserved cysteine and the conserved F or W are not part of the CDR3 here. The order of the fields is V gene, CDR3 protein.

TRBV19 ASSPRGYNTEAF
TRBV9 ASSVGLAGDGYEQY
TRBV7-2 ASSLEAERTQY
TRBV6-5 ASRTTGESNQPQH
TRBV5-1 ASSLDRGTPAHQY
TRBV10-2 ASSVGGEGRSNEQF
TRBV2 ASRDSSNNEQF
TRBV9 ASSVGGGADTQY
TRBV10-1 ASSEGGYEQY
TRBV29-1 SVEDGQGKGYSNQPQH
TRBV5-1 ASSLWGPWETQY
TRBV6-1 ASSEAPGPYQPQH
TRBV28 ASSGPDRREPVYGYT
TRBV5-1 ASSAGNPGANVLT
TRBV7-8 ASSLALGQSYSNQPQH
TRBV4-1 ASSQVQGPYNEQF
TRBV9 ASSQYVDGNTEAF
TRBV4-1 ASSQGPGNNYGYT
TRBV11-2 ASSLLGGMNTEAF
TRBV4-1 ASSQSRGLDEQF
TRBV30 AWSVRADTEAF
TRBV7-3 ASSSGGGAYNEQF
TRBV7-9 ASRWGPMGDNSPLH
TRBV6-5 ASSYSEGWYEQY